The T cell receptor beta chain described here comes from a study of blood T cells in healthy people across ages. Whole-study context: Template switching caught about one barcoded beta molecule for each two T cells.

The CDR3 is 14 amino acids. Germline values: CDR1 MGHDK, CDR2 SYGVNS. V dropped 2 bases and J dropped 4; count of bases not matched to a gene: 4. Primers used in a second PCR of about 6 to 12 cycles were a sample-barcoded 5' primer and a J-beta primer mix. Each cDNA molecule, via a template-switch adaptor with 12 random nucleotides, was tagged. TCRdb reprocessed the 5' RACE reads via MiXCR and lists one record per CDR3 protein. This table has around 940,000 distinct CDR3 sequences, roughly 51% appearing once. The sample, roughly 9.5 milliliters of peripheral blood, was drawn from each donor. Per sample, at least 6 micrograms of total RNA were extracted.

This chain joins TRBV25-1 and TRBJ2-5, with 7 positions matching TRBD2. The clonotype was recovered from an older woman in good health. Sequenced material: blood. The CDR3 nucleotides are TGTGCCAGCAGTGAACCCGGGAGGATAGAGACCCAGTACTTC. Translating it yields CASSEPGRIETQYF.